Presented here are 5 T cell receptor beta chains from one specimen sequenced in a study of spatial heterogeneity in lung cancer. Time point described: sample taken at primary tumor resection. TCRdb called the 5' RACE reads again in MiXCR, with one record for every CDR3 protein. This table has under 11,000 distinct CDR3 sequences, more than 3% appearing once. Material: PBMCs, obtained at surgery. The receptor set was obtained from a female donor with early-stage non-small cell lung cancer.

This clonotype was picked up many times. This chain joins TRBV7-8 and TRBJ2-1; D not resolved. Per the germline V gene, CDR1 is SGHVS and CDR2 is FQNEAQ. V lost 5 bases and J lost 4, with 15 bases in between. The CDR3 is made up of 15 amino acids. CDR3 region: CASSTGRSRYNEQFF. As DNA, the CDR3 is TGTGCCAGCAGCACCGGCAGGTCTCGTTACAATGAGCAGTTCTTC.

The CDR3 is CATSRDVTVPEAFF. In nucleotides, the CDR3 is TGTGCCACCAGCAGAGATGTGACAGTTCCTGAAGCTTTCTTT. The genes are TRBV15 and TRBJ1-1, with a tentative D call TRBD1 (5 bases). This CDR3 region has 14 residues. Between the trimmed V and J ends, which lost 0 bases and 6 bases, there was a span of 11 bases. The germline gives CDR1 LNHNV, CDR2 YYDKDF (reference sequence).

This clonotype was seen many times. The chain recombines TRBV20-1 with TRBJ2-1; tentatively, D is TRBD2 (5 bases). This CDR3 has 14 residues. Germline V gives CDR1 DFQATT, CDR2 SNEGSKA (reference sequence). V dropped 4 bases and J dropped 3 bases, with 13 bases sitting between them. The CDR3 spells CSAMTTLYYNEQFF. CDR3 coding DNA: TGCAGTGCTATGACTACCTTATACTACAATGAGCAGTTCTTC.

The table lists this clonotype with many counts. This chain connects TRBV7-2 to TRBJ2-5; D gene unclear. This CDR3 is 16 amino acids long. Germline V gene lookup returns CDR1 SGHTA and CDR2 FQGNSA. With 4 bases removed from V and 5 bases from J, the gap between germline ends came to 20 bases. The CDR3 DNA follows: TGTGCCAGCAGCTCCGGACGACTGGAGAGACTCGAGACCCAGTACTTC. Its translation: CASSSGRLERLETQYF.

The V call is TRBV5-6, the J call TRBJ1-1, with D hard to call. Trimming pared 1 base from V and 5 bases from J, leaving 24 bases between. This CDR3 has 18 residues. Germline assignment: CDR1 SGHDT and CDR2 YYEEEE. CDR3 sequence reads: CASSLYAVLGSGRTEAFF. In DNA form, the CDR3 reads TGTGCCAGCAGCTTGTATGCGGTATTGGGGTCGGGGAGGACTGAAGCTTTCTTT.